This T cell receptor (beta chain) was sequenced in a study of CD8 T cells in ankylosing spondylitis. Overall study findings and caveats: It was reported that disease-linked clones were significantly enriched in matched ankylosing spondylitis synovial fluid. A TCR beta motif made of several highly homologous variants seemed typical of ankylosing spondylitis blood.

TCRdb re-called the 5' RACE reads through MiXCR, storing one row per CDR3 protein. The profile shows 250,000 to 350,000 distinct CDR3 sequences, around 20% of them singletons. V lost 7 bases to trimming and J lost 0 bases, with 12 bases between them. Germline CDR1 is SNHLY and CDR2 is FYNNEI. This CDR3 comprises 15 residues. Turning to this clonotype: The antigen remains undetermined.

The sequence was collected from a female donor with ankylosing spondylitis or in good health (not recorded which). Sequenced material: blood, either unsorted or a sorted T cell fraction (not recorded which). The chain carries TRBV2 and TRBJ2-2; D gene unclear. CDR3 in DNA: TGTGCCAGCACCTTAGGGCCATCGAACACCGGGGAGCTGTTTTTT. It codes for CASTLGPSNTGELFF.